Reported below is one TCR beta chain. This specimen belongs to a study of blood T cell repertoires in COVID-19. This table comes from immunoSEQ multiplex PCR, and its TCRdb copy is limited to in-frame clones, with some not included. Among around 110,000 clones listed, 70% to 85% were seen once. CDR3 length: 13 amino acids. Germline V gene lookup returns CDR1 LNHDA and CDR2 SQIVND (reference sequence). Trimming left V 6 bases short and J 1 base short, with 9 bases between. What was sequenced was peripheral blood. The sequence was obtained from a man in his 70s with active or convalescent COVID-19. The chain combines TRBV19 with TRBJ1-1, with D tentatively TRBD1 (5 bases). Here the CDR3 reads CASRDGQNTEAFF. CDR3 nucleotides: TGTGCCAGTAGGGACGGACAGAACACTGAAGCTTTCTTT.